The T cell receptor beta chain under discussion was sequenced for a study of regulatory T cells in long-lasting Graves disease. Study-level points and caveats: Patients with persistent disease shared 2,500 or so public clonotypes, outpacing the roughly 950 shared by new patients.

Through Arm-PCR of CDR3 regions and iRepertoire HTBI primers, TCR beta libraries were built. As originally analysed: Across all samples, approximately 68 TRBV segments and around 15 TRBJ segments were identified. TCRdb called the multiplex PCR reads again in MiXCR, with one record for every CDR3 protein. For this entry, the V and J calls and clone size follow TCRdb and not the study's own pipeline. The sample lists 400,000 to 500,000 distinct CDR3 sequences, roughly 15% occurring once. Noted time point: newly diagnosed GD, antithyroid drugs for less than 3 months. RNA isolated from PBMCs was used to make the TCR library. The germline gives CDR1 SGHRS, CDR2 YFSETQ. The CDR3 spans 15 residues. Trimming took 4 bases from V and 3 from J; bases not matched to a gene: 9. This clonotype was seen many times. The antigen is unknown. The sample also formed part of further work on T cells in Graves' hyperthyroidism and ophthalmopathy.

Material: peripheral blood mononuclear cells (PBMCs), obtained at new diagnosis, from a patient treated with antithyroid drugs. This TCR was recovered from a woman younger than 45 with Graves disease. The chain combines TRBV5-1 with TRBJ1-1; 7 bases are a match to TRBD1. For the CDR3, the DNA is TGCGCCAGCAGCCCGACAGGGATGTTGGACACTGAAGCTTTCTTT. It is translated as CASSPTGMLDTEAFF. Combining the CDR3 with reference TRBV5-1 and TRBJ1-1 gives the whole variable domain KAGVTQTPRYLIKTRGQQVTLSCSPISGHRSVSWYQQTPGQGLQFLFEYFSETQRNKGNFPGRFSGRQFSNSRSEMNVSTLELGDSALYLCASSPTGMLDTEAFFGQGTRLTVV.